These 26 T cell receptor beta chains came from one sample sequenced in a study of HIV-infected patients and healthy controls. Antiretroviral therapy had run roughly three months, about 14 weeks, before follow-up blood collection. Whole blood was used without fractionation, so all unsorted peripheral T cells were included. 450 to 600 ng RNA was reverse transcribed with alpha and beta constant-region primers. Each of the alpha and beta chains got its own library through chain-specific third strand synthesis with indices. One entry per CDR3 protein results from TCRdb running MiXCR on the 5' RACE reads. Of 15,000 to 20,000 distinct CDR3 sequences in the sample, 8.5% were seen once. Sequencing was performed on blood, taken during antiretroviral therapy. All receptors come from an adult with HIV infection.

This clonotype was detected many times. The chain has TRBV20-1 and TRBJ1-5; D gene uncertain. Germline CDR1 reads DFQATT; CDR2 reads SNEGSKA (reference sequence). This CDR3 has 14 residues. Between the trimmed V and J ends, which lost 2 bases and 8 bases, there was a span of 16 bases. In nucleotides, the CDR3 is TGCAGTGCTAGACTACAAGGGAGTAGAGAGCCCCAGCATTTT. Translation: CSARLQGSREPQHF.

V is TRBV10-3 and J is TRBJ2-5, with 8 nucleotides matching TRBD1. V was pared by 6 bases and J by 2 bases, with 2 bases of the junction left unmatched. This CDR3 contains 13 residues. Looked up from germline, CDR1 is ENHRY and CDR2 is SYGVKD. The CDR3 nucleotides are TGTGCCATCAGGGGACAGGTGCAAGAGACCCAGTACTTC. Protein sequence: CAIRGQVQETQYF.

V usage is TRBV12-3 or TRBV12-4 and J usage is TRBJ2-1, with 8 bases matching TRBD2. Trimming removed 5 bases from V and 3 bases from J; junction bases left unmatched: 6. The CDR3 sequence is 15 residues long. The CDR3 sequence is CASSPLSGNYNEQFF. CDR3 nucleotide sequence: TGTGCCAGCAGTCCGCTTAGCGGGAACTACAATGAGCAGTTCTTC.

This clonotype was counted many times. The rearrangement links TRBV6-4 to TRBJ2-2, with a possible D match to TRBD2 (6 bases). The CDR3 runs 13 residues. Germline values: CDR1 MRHNA, CDR2 SNTAGT. V lost 3 bases and J lost 6, with 8 bases in between. The CDR3 loop is CASSEGEAGELFF. The DNA of the CDR3 is TGTGCCAGCAGTGAGGGGGAGGCCGGGGAGCTGTTTTTT.

This clonotype was seen many times. The rearrangement uses TRBV10-1 and TRBJ2-6; 7 bases line up with TRBD2. The CDR3 runs to 16 residues. Germline loops: CDR1 WNHNN, CDR2 SYGVQD (reference sequence). Unmatched junction bases numbered 7, after V lost 8 bases and J lost 0 bases. For the CDR3, the DNA is TGCGCCAGCCCAGAGCGGGGAAACTCTGGGGCCAACGTCCTGACTTTC. This translates into CASPERGNSGANVLTF.

Concerning this clonotype itself: This may stem from a read error, because a much larger clone lies one nucleotide away. This chain connects TRBV29-1 to TRBJ2-3; D not resolved. From germline, CDR1 is SQVTM and CDR2 ANQGSEA. The CDR3 is made up of 12 amino acids. The DNA of the CDR3 is TGCGGCGTCGGTTCGGGCACAGATACGCAGTATTTT. Its protein product is CGVGSGTDTQYF.

V gene TRBV30 combines with J gene TRBJ2-1; D is unclear. Trimming took 8 bases from V and 0 from J, leaving 11 bases between them. Germline V gene data show CDR1 as GTSNPN and CDR2 as SVGIG (reference sequence). The CDR3 has 13 amino acids. CDR3 sequence: CATQVSSYNEQFF. The CDR3, as DNA: TGTGCCACCCAGGTCAGCTCCTACAATGAGCAGTTCTTC.

This clonotype was seen many times. This chain joins TRBV5-1 and TRBJ1-1; TRBD1 is a possible D gene (5 bases). CDR3 length equals 16 residues. Trimming took off 0 bases at V and 6 bases at J, with 18 bases between the two ends. CDR1 is SGHRS, CDR2 YFSETQ, per germline. The CDR3 spells CASSLGPQGTMAEAFF. The CDR3 region has the DNA TGCGCCAGCAGCTTGGGACCCCAGGGAACTATGGCTGAAGCTTTCTTT.

The chain carries TRBV4-3 and TRBJ2-5; 7 bases are a match to TRBD1. V dropped 1 base and J dropped 7; count of bases not matched to a gene: 9. The germline V gene has CDR1 LGHNA and CDR2 YSLEER. The CDR3 is 15 residues long. This chain's CDR3 is CASSQGDSPVMTQYF. For the CDR3, the DNA is TGCGCCAGCAGCCAAGGGGACAGTCCTGTGATGACCCAGTACTTC.

The chain has TRBV5-6 and TRBJ2-7, with D maybe TRBD1 (6 bases). CDR3 size: 15 residues. CDR1 is SGHDT, CDR2 YYEEEE, per germline. Trimming removed 3 bases at V and 7 bases at J, with 20 bases between. CDR3 sequence reads: CASSWDDSYRAEQYF. In DNA, the CDR3 is TGTGCCAGCAGCTGGGACGACTCCTACAGGGCGGAGCAGTACTTC.

The rearrangement joins TRBV7-9 to TRBJ2-7; 7 bases are a match to TRBD2. Losses at the gene ends were 1 base for V and 2 bases for J; bases not matched to a gene: 2. The CDR3 loop spans 14 amino acids. Germline V gives CDR1 SEHNR, CDR2 FQNEAQ (reference sequence). CDR3 protein: CASSLGLAAYEQYF. The CDR3 region has the DNA TGTGCCAGCAGCTTAGGGCTAGCGGCCTACGAGCAGTACTTC.

As DNA, the CDR3 is TGTGCCAGCAGTTCACTGACAGGGGGAACTAATGAAAAACTGTTTTTT. This encodes CASSSLTGGTNEKLFF. This chain uses TRBV27 with TRBJ1-4; 9 bases match TRBD1. CDR1 and CDR2 from the germline V gene are MNHEY and SMNVEV (reference sequence). V lost 4 bases, J lost 1 base, and 4 bases stayed unmatched. This CDR3 is 16 amino acids long.

This clonotype is labeled as medium-sized. The genes are TRBV10-3 and TRBJ2-3, with 10 bases fitting TRBD1. This CDR3 has 15 residues. J gave up 3 bases and V 3 bases, and 3 bases lay outside the gene matches. Germline V gene sequence: CDR1 ENHRY, CDR2 SYGVKD. The DNA for the CDR3 is TGTGCCATCAGTGAAGGGGACAGGGGAACAGATACGCAGTATTTT. This translates into CAISEGDRGTDTQYF.

This clonotype was detected many times. The gene calls are TRBV30 and TRBJ2-1, with D perhaps TRBD1 (7 bases). The CDR3 length is 12 residues. Germline V gene data show CDR1 as GTSNPN and CDR2 as SVGIG (reference sequence). V gave up 8 bases and J gave up 8 bases, with 16 bases separating them. This CDR3 is CARQGGGDEQFF. In DNA, the CDR3 is TGTGCCCGACAGGGAGGCGGGGATGAGCAGTTCTTC.

This clonotype was seen at least ten times. The chain links TRBV4-1 to TRBJ1-1; a possible D gene is TRBD1 (5 bases). Germline V gene lookup returns CDR1 MGHRA and CDR2 YSYEKL. With 5 bases removed from V and 4 bases from J, the gap between germline ends came to 17 bases. The CDR3 contains 15 residues. The CDR3 is CASSYSTEIITEAFF. The CDR3 nucleotides are TGCGCCAGCAGCTATTCGACAGAAATTATCACTGAAGCTTTCTTT.

This clonotype is categorized as large. The J gene is TRBJ1-2, the V gene TRBV7-9, with D maybe TRBD1 (6 bases). The CDR3 has 15 residues. Trimming removed 1 base from V and 4 bases from J, with 13 bases in between. CDR1 is SEHNR, CDR2 FQNEAQ, per germline (reference sequence). CDR3 in DNA: TGTGCCAGCAGCTTAGAGGGGGTAGGGACCTATGGCTACACCTTC. It codes for CASSLEGVGTYGYTF.

The table lists this clonotype with many counts. This chain connects TRBV4-1 to TRBJ1-1, with D possibly matching TRBD1 (5 bases). This CDR3 region has 15 residues. Germline V gene data show CDR1 as MGHRA and CDR2 as YSYEKL. V lost 3 bases, J lost 0 bases, and 11 bases lay in between. The CDR3 nucleotides read TGCGCCAGCAGCCAGACAGCTCTCATGAACACTGAAGCTTTCTTT. It codes for CASSQTALMNTEAFF.

There are many counts of this clonotype. The gene calls are TRBV13 and TRBJ1-5; D is possibly TRBD1 (5 bases). This CDR3 is 14 amino acids long. Germline V gives CDR1 PRHDT, CDR2 FYEKMQ (reference sequence). V lost 8 bases and J lost 2, with 13 bases in between. As DNA, the CDR3 is TGTGCCAGCGGCCAGGGTTATCGCAATCAGCCCCAGCATTTT. Translated: CASGQGYRNQPQHF.

This clonotype was counted at least ten times. This sequence joins TRBV28 and TRBJ1-2; maybe TRBD1 (5 bases). With 6 bases removed from V and 2 bases from J, the gap between germline ends came to 13 bases. Germline V gene data show CDR1 as MDHEN and CDR2 as SYDVKM. The CDR3 is 14 amino acids. The CDR3 loop reads CASREGTGNYGYTF. The CDR3 bases are TGTGCCAGCAGGGAGGGCACAGGAAACTATGGCTACACCTTC.

This clonotype appeared many times. The chain employs TRBV29-1 and TRBJ1-1, with 7 bases identical to TRBD1. This CDR3 is 13 amino acids long. CDR1 is SQVTM and CDR2 is ANQGSEA in the germline V gene. V was clipped by 6 bases and J by 2 bases; unmatched bases: 6. The CDR3 region is CSVEGAGNTEAFF. The CDR3 nucleotides are TGCAGCGTCGAGGGGGCAGGAAACACTGAAGCTTTCTTT. Filled out from reference TRBV29-1 and TRBJ1-1, the complete variable domain reads SAVISQKPSRDICQRGTSLTIQCQVDSQVTMMFWYRQQPGQSLTLIATANQGSEATYESGFVIDKFPISRPNLTFSTLTVSNMSPEDSSIYLCSVEGAGNTEAFFGQGTRLTVV.

This clonotype was counted at least ten times. CDR3 nucleotides: TGTGCCAGCAGCCAAGATACGGACAATGAGCAGTTCTTC. It yields the protein CASSQDTDNEQFF. V usage is TRBV3-1 and J usage is TRBJ2-1, with D uncertain. Germline values: CDR1 LGHDT, CDR2 YNNKEL (reference sequence). The CDR3 extends over 13 amino acids. V was trimmed by 0 bases and J by 5 bases, leaving 5 bases between them.

The sample holds many counts of this clonotype. The chain joins TRBV20-1 to TRBJ1-1; the D is unclear. V gave up 5 bases and J gave up 0 bases, with 7 bases separating them. Germline V gene sequence: CDR1 DFQATT, CDR2 SNEGSKA (reference sequence). This CDR3 is 12 amino acids long. CDR3 in amino acids: CSASKLNTEAFF. Here the CDR3 DNA reads TGCAGTGCTTCCAAGTTGAACACTGAAGCTTTCTTT.

The sample holds many counts of this clonotype. This chain joins TRBV5-1 and TRBJ2-5, with D possibly matching TRBD2 (6 bases). The CDR3 spans 14 residues. Per the germline V gene, CDR1 is SGHRS and CDR2 is YFSETQ. V dropped 0 bases and J dropped 5 bases, with 11 bases sitting between them. Written as DNA, the CDR3 is TGCGCCAGCAGCTTGGTGGGGGGATCGGAGACCCAGTACTTC. Residues: CASSLVGGSETQYF.

The table lists this clonotype with a few counts. The gene calls are TRBV10-1 and TRBJ2-5; D possibly corresponds to TRBD2 (7 bases). This CDR3 region has 16 residues. Germline V gene sequence: CDR1 WNHNN, CDR2 SYGVQD (reference sequence). V lost 0 bases, J lost 0 bases, and 11 bases lay in between. CDR3 sequence (DNA): TGCGCCAGCAGTGAGTCGGGGGGGCGGAACCAAGAGACCCAGTACTTC. The encoded protein is CASSESGGRNQETQYF.

The sample holds a few counts of this clonotype. V is TRBV7-9 and J is TRBJ1-5, with D possibly matching TRBD1 (5 bases). Germline V CDR1 and CDR2: SEHNR, FQNEAQ (reference sequence). With 5 bases removed from V and 7 bases from J, the gap between germline ends came to 18 bases. The CDR3 length is 15 residues. The chain's CDR3 is CASSRPGLEGQPQHF. For the CDR3, the DNA is TGTGCCAGCAGCCGACCGGGCCTAGAGGGGCAGCCCCAGCATTTT.

This clonotype was counted ten times or more. V and J are TRBV19 and TRBJ1-1; possible D gene TRBD1, 5 bases. In germline, CDR1 is LNHDA, CDR2 SQIVND (reference sequence). The CDR3 is 15 residues long. The germline V and J ends were trimmed by 0 bases and 1 base, with 9 bases remaining between them. CDR3 protein: CASSIEGLGNTEAFF. CDR3 sequence (DNA): TGTGCCAGTAGTATAGAGGGGCTGGGGAACACTGAAGCTTTCTTT.